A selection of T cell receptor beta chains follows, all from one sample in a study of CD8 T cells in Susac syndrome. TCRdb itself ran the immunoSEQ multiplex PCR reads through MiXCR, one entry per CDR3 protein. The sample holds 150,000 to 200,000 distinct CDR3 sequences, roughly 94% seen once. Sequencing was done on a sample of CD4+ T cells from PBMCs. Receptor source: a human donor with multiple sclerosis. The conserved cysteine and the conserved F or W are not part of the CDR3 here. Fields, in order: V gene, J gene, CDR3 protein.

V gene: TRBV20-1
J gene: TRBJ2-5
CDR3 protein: SAVAGYQETQY

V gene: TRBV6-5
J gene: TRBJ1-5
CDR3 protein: ASSSGGHQPQH

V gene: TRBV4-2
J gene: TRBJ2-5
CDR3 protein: ASSQDGLAGGETQY

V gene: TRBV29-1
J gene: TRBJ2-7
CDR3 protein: SVEAAGGRTEQY

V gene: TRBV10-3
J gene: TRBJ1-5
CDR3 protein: AIPGGSSNQPQH

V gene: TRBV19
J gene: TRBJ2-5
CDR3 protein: ASSPGLAGEVQY

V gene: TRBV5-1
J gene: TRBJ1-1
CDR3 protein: ASSLGLTEDTEAF

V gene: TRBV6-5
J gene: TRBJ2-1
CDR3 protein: ASARGTTYNEQF

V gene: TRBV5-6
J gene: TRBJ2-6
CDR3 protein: ASSPQGAGGANVLT

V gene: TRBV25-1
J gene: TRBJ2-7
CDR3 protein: ASSDPGQGSEQY

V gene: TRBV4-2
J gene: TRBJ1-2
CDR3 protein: ASSLKTGEDYT

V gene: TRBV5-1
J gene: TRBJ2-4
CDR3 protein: ASSLSSGAKNIQY

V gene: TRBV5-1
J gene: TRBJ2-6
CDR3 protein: ASSLPGGTGANVLT

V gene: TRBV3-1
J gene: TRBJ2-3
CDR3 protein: ASSQGDSASTDTQY

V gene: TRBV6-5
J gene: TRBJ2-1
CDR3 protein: ASSQRANHNEQF

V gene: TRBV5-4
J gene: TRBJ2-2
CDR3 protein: ASSLGGLGNTGELF

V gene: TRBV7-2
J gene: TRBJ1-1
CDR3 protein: ASRRITTEAF

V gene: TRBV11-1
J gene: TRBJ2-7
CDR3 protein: ASSFGLASSYEQY

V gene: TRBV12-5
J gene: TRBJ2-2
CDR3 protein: ASGPSRGAPSGGELF

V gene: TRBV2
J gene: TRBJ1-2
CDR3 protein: ASGRRQGSGYT

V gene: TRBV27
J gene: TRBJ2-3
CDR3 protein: ASSPLAGGQY

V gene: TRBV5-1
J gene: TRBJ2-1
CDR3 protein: ASSLDPSNEQF